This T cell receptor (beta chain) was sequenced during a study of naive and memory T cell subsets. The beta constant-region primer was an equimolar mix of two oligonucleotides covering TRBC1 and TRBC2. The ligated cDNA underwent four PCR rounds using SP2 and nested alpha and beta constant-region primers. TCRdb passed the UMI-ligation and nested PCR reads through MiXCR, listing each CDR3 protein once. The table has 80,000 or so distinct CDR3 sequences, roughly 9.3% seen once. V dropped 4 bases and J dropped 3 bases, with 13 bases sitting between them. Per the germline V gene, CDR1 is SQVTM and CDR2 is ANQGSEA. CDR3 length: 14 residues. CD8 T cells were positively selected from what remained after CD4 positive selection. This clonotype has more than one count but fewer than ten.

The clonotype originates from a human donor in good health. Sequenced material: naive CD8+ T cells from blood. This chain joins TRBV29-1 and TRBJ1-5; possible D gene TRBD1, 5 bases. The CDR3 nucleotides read TGCAGCGTTGGGCGGGACGGCTACAATCAGCCCCAGCATTTT. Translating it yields CSVGRDGYNQPQHF.